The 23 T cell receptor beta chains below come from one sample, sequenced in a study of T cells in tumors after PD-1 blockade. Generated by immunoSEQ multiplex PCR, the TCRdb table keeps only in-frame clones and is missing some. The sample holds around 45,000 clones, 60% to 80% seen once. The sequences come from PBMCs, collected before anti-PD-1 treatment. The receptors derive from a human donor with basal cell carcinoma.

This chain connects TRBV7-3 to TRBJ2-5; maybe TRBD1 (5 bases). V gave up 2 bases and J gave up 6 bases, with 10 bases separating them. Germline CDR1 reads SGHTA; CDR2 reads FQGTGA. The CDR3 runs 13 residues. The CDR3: CASSLEGVQTQYF. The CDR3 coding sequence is TGTGCCAGCAGCTTAGAAGGGGTACAGACCCAGTACTTC.

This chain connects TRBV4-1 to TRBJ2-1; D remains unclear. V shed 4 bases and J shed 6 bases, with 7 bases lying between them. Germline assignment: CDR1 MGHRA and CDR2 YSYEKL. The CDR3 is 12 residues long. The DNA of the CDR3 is TGCGCCAGCAGCCCTTACAGCAATGAGCAGTTCTTC. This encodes CASSPYSNEQFF.

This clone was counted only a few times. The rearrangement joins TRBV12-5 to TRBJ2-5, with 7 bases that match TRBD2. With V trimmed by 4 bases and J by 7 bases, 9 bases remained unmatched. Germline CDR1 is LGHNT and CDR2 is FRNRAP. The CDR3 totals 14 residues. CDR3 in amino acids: CASGSGGGGVTQYF. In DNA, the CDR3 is TGTGCTAGTGGTTCCGGTGGGGGGGGAGTGACCCAGTACTTC.

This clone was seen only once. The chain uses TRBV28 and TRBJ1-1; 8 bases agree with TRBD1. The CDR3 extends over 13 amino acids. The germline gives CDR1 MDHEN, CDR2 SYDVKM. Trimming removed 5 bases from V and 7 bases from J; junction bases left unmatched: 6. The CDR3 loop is CASSTPGQGEAFF. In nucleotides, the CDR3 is TGTGCCAGCAGTACGCCCGGACAGGGTGAAGCTTTCTTT.

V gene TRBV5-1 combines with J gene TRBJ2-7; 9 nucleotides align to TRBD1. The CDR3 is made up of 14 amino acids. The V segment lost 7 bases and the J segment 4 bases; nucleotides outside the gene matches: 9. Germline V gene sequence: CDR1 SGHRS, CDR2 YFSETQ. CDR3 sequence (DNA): TGCGCCAGCGGACACGACAGGGGGAGTTACGAGCAGTACTTC. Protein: CASGHDRGSYEQYF.

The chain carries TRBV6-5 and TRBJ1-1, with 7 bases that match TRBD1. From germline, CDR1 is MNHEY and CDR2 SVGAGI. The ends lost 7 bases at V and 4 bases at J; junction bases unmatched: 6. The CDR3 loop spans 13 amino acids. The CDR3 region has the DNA TGTGCCAGCATCACGGGGACAGCCACTGAAGCTTTCTTT. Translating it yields CASITGTATEAFF.

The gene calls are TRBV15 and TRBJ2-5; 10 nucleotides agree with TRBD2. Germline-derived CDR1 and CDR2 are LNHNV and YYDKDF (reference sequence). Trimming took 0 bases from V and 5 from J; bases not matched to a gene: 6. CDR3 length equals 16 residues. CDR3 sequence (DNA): TGTGCCACCAGCAGAGACACGGGACTAGCGATCGAGACCCAGTACTTC. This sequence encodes CATSRDTGLAIETQYF.

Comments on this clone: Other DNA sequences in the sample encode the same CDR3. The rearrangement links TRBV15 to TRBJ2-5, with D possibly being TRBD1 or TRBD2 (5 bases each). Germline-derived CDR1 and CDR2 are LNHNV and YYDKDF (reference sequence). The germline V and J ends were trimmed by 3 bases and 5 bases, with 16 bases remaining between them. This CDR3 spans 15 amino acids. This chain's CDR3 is CATSRSGTAPETQYF. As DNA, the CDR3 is TGTGCCACCAGCAGGTCAGGGACGGCTCCCGAGACCCAGTACTTC.

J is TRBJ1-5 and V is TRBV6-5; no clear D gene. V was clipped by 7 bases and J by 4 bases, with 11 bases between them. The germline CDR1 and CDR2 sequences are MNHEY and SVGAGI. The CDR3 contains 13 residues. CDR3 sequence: CASTTLLNQPQHF. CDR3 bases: TGTGCCAGCACGACCCTCCTTAATCAGCCCCAGCATTTT.

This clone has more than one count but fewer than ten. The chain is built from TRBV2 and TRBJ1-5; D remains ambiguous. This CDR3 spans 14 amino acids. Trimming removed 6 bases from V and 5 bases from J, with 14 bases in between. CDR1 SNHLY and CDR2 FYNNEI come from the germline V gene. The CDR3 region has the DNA TGTGCCAGCAGACTGGACGGCAGCCATCAGCCCCAGCATTTT. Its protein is CASRLDGSHQPQHF.

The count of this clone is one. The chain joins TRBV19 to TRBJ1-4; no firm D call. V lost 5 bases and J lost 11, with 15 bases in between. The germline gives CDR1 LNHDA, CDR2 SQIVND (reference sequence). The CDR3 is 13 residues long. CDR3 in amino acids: CASSLDGGGKLFF. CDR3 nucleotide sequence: TGTGCCAGTAGTCTGGACGGCGGAGGTAAACTGTTTTTT.

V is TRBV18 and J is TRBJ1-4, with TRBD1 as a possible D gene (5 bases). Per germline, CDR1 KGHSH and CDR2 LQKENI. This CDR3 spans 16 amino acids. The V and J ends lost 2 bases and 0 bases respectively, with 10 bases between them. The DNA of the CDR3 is TGTGCCAGCTCACCAGGGTCGACAGCAACTAATGAAAAACTGTTTTTT. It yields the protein CASSPGSTATNEKLFF.

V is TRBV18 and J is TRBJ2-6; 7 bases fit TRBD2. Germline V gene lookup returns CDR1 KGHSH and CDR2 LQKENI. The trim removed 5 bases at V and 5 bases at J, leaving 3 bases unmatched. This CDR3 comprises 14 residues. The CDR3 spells CASSGGVWANVLTF. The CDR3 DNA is TGTGCCAGCTCAGGGGGGGTCTGGGCCAACGTCCTGACTTTC.

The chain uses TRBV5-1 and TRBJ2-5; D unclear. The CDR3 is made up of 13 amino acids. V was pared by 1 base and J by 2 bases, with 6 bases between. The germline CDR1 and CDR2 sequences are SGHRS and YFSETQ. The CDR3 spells CASSLHQQETQYF. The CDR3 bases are TGCGCCAGCAGCTTGCACCAACAAGAGACCCAGTACTTC.

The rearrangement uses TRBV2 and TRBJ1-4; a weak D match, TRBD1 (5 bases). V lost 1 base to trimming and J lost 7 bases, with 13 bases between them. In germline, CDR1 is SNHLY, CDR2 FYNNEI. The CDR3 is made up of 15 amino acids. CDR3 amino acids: CASSEVGGGSEKLFF. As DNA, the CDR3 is TGTGCCAGCAGTGAAGTTGGGGGGGGAAGTGAAAAACTGTTTTTT. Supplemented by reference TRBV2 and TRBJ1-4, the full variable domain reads EPEVTQTPSHQVTQMGQEVILRCVPISNHLYFYWYRQILGQKVEFLVSFYNNEISEKSEIFDDQFSVERPDGSNFTLKIRSTKLEDSAMYFCASSEVGGGSEKLFFGSGTQLSVL.

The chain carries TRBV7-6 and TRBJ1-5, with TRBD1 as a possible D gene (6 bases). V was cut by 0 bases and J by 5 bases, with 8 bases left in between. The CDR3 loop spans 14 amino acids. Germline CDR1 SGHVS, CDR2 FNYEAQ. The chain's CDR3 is CASSLASGDQPQHF. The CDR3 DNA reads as TGTGCCAGCAGCTTAGCGTCAGGGGATCAGCCCCAGCATTTT.

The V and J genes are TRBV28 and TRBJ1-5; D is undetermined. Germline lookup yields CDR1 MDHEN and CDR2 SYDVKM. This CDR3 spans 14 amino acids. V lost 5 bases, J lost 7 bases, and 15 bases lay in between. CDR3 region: CASSPLGRKQPQHF. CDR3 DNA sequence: TGTGCCAGCAGTCCACTCGGTCGGAAACAGCCCCAGCATTTT.

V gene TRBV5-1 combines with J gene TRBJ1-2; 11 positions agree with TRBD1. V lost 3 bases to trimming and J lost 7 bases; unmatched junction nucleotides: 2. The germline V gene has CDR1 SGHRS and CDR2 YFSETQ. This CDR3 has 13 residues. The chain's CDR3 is CASSSGTGGGYTF. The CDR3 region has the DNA TGCGCCAGCAGCTCAGGGACAGGGGGTGGCTACACCTTC.

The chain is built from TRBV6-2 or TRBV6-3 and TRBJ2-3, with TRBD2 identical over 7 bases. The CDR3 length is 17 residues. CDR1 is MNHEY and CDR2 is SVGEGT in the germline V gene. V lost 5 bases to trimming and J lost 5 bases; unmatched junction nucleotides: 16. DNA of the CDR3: TGTGCCAGCAGTCGCCGCCCTAGCGGACCCCCCGTAGATACGCAGTATTTT. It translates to CASSRRPSGPPVDTQYF.

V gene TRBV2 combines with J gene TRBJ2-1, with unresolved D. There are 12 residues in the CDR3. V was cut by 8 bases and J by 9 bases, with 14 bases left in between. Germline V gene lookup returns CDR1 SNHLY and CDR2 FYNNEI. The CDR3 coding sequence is TGTGCCAGCCGGGCCCCAAAGAGTGAGCAGTTCTTC. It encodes CASRAPKSEQFF. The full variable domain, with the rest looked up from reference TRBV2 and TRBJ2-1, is EPEVTQTPSHQVTQMGQEVILRCVPISNHLYFYWYRQILGQKVEFLVSFYNNEISEKSEIFDDQFSVERPDGSNFTLKIRSTKLEDSAMYFCASRAPKSEQFFGPGTRLTVL.

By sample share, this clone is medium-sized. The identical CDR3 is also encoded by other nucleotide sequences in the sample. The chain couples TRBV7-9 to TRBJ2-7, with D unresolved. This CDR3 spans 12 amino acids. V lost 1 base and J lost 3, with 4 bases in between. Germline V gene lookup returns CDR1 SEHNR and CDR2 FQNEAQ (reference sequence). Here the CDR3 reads CASSLGSYEQYF. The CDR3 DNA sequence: TGTGCCAGCAGCTTAGGGAGCTACGAGCAGTACTTC.

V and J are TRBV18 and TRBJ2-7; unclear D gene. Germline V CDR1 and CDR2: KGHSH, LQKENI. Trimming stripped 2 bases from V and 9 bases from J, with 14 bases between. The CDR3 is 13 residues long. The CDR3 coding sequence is TGTGCCAGCTCACCAAGCGACATCGTTGGGCAGTACTTC. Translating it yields CASSPSDIVGQYF.

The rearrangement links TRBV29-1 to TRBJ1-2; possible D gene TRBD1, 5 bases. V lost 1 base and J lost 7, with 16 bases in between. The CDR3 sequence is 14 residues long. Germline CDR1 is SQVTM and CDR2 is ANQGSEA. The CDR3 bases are TGCAGCGTTGAAGGGGTAGGGGCGTCGTCTGGCTACACCTTC. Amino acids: CSVEGVGASSGYTF. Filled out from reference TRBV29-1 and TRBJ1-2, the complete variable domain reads SAVISQKPSRDICQRGTSLTIQCQVDSQVTMMFWYRQQPGQSLTLIATANQGSEATYESGFVIDKFPISRPNLTFSTLTVSNMSPEDSSIYLCSVEGVGASSGYTFGSGTRLTVV.